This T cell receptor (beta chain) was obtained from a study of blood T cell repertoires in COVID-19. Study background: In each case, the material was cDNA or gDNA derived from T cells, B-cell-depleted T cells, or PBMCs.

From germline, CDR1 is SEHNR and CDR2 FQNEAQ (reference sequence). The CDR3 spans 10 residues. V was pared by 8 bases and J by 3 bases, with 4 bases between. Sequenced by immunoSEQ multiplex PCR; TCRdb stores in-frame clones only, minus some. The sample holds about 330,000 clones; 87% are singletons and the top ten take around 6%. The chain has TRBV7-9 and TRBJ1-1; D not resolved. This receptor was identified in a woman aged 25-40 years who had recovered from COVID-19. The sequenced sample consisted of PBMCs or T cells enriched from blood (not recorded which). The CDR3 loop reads CASHYTEAFF. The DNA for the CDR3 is TGTGCCAGCCACTACACTGAAGCTTTCTTT.